The rows below give T cell receptor beta chains drawn from one sample of a study of chemoradiotherapy in HPV16-positive cancers. Here immunoSEQ multiplex PCR was the method, and the copy in TCRdb shows in-frame clones only, minus some. Altogether about 12,000 clones are present, roughly four fifths being singletons, with the ten largest covering 1.1%. Collection took place from a patient who underwent chemoradiotherapy. These receptors were obtained from a human donor with HPV-associated anogenital cancer. Both conserved end residues are part of each CDR3. D genes are given only for firm matches. Clone size, where shown, is once, few, many, or a class for clones that have expanded.

clone_size d_call j_call v_call cdr3_aa cdr3_nt
NA NA TRBJ1-2 TRBV5-6 CASSSGTYYQGYGYTF TGTGCCAGCAGCTCCGGGACATATTATCAGGGCTATGGCTACACCTTC
NA TRBD2 TRBJ2-5 TRBV28 CASSFLLAGGQETQYF TGTGCCAGCAGTTTTTTACTAGCGGGGGGGCAAGAGACCCAGTACTTC
NA NA TRBJ1-1 TRBV27 CASSFLQGNTEAFF TGTGCCAGCAGTTTCCTCCAGGGGAACACTGAAGCTTTCTTT
NA TRBD1 TRBJ2-3 TRBV27 CASSSGDRAFTDTQYF TGTGCCAGCAGTTCAGGGGACAGGGCCTTCACAGATACGCAGTATTTT
NA NA TRBJ1-1 TRBV9 CASSSTPGYVNTEAFF TGTGCCAGCAGCTCGACTCCCGGGTACGTGAACACTGAAGCTTTCTTT
once TRBD1 TRBJ2-7 TRBV30 CAWSVGGTGSEQYF TGTGCCTGGAGTGTTGGCGGGACAGGGAGCGAGCAGTACTTC
NA TRBD2 TRBJ2-3 TRBV28 CASTLAGTSTDTQYF TGTGCCAGCACACTAGCGGGAACTAGCACAGATACGCAGTATTTT
once NA TRBJ1-6 TRBV21-1 CASNLQGAANSPLHF TGTGCCAGCAACCTACAGGGGGCAGCTAATTCACCCCTCCACTTT
NA NA TRBJ2-1 TRBV9 CASSPPGLSFSYNEQFF TGTGCCAGCAGTCCTCCGGGACTTTCCTTCTCCTACAATGAGCAGTTCTTC
NA TRBD2 TRBJ2-5 TRBV5-8 CASSSPTSGGRETQYF TGTGCCAGCAGCTCCCCGACTAGCGGGGGCCGAGAGACCCAGTACTTC
NA TRBD1 TRBJ1-1 TRBV6-5 CASRDREGRSEAFF TGTGCCAGCAGGGACAGGGAGGGACGTTCTGAAGCTTTCTTT
NA TRBD1 TRBJ1-1 TRBV28 CASSWVGQGYTEAFF TGTGCCAGCAGCTGGGTGGGACAGGGGTACACTGAAGCTTTCTTT
NA NA TRBJ2-7 TRBV7-8 CASRLQGYEQYF TGTGCCAGCAGGTTACAGGGATACGAGCAGTACTTC
NA NA TRBJ1-1 TRBV11-2 CASSFPGTKNTEAFF TGTGCCAGCAGCTTCCCCGGGACAAAGAACACTGAAGCTTTCTTT
once NA TRBJ2-3 TRBV6-5 CASSYVGVRADTQYF TGTGCCAGCAGCTACGTGGGGGTTCGGGCAGATACGCAGTATTTT
NA NA TRBJ2-5 TRBV7-6 CASSSYEGLGETQYF TGTGCCAGCAGCTCCTATGAGGGTCTTGGGGAGACCCAGTACTTC
NA TRBD1 TRBJ2-6 TRBV4-2 CASSQGTGGTGANVLTF TGTGCCAGCAGCCAAGGGACAGGGGGGACTGGGGCCAACGTCCTGACTTTC
NA NA TRBJ2-7 TRBV5-5 CASSWGLEGEQYF TGTGCCAGCAGTTGGGGCCTGGAGGGCGAGCAGTACTTC
NA TRBD1 TRBJ2-5 TRBV7-7 CASSPRDRETQYF TGTGCTAGCAGCCCCCGGGACAGAGAGACCCAGTACTTC
NA NA TRBJ2-3 TRBV14 CASSQSRELAVLTDTQYF TGTGCCAGCAGCCAATCACGGGAGTTAGCGGTACTCACAGATACGCAGTATTTT
NA NA TRBJ2-2 TRBV15 CASREGNTGELFF TGTGCCTCGCGAGAGGGGAACACCGGGGAGCTGTTTTTT
NA NA TRBJ1-4 TRBV7-2 CASSLVRGTNEKLFF TGTGCCAGCAGCTTAGTCCGAGGGACTAATGAAAAACTGTTTTTT
NA TRBD1 TRBJ1-5 TRBV6-5 CASSYSDRGNQPQHF TGTGCCAGCAGTTACTCGGACAGGGGCAATCAGCCCCAGCATTTT
few NA TRBJ1-5 TRBV28 CASSPYNQPQHF TGTGCCAGCAGTCCATACAATCAGCCCCAGCATTTT
NA TRBD1 TRBJ2-5 TRBV4-3 CASSQVRQGAKETQYF TGCGCCAGCAGCCAGGTCCGACAGGGGGCTAAAGAGACCCAGTACTTC
once TRBD1 TRBJ1-1 TRBV14 CASTRDRGTEAFF TGTGCCAGCACCCGGGACAGGGGGACTGAAGCTTTCTTT
NA NA TRBJ2-3 TRBV28 CASRDGGLTDTQYF TGTGCCAGCAGGGACGGGGGTCTCACAGATACGCAGTATTTT
NA NA TRBJ1-3 TRBV18 CASSQGGSTGNTIYF TGTGCCAGCTCACAAGGGGGTTCTACTGGAAACACCATATATTTT
NA TRBD1 TRBJ1-4 TRBV11-2 CASSWGGQTGGNEKLFF TGTGCCAGCAGCTGGGGGGGCCAGACAGGGGGAAATGAAAAACTGTTTTTT
once NA TRBJ1-2 TRBV5-6 CASSLVSSNYGYTF TGTGCCAGCAGCCTAGTTAGCAGTAACTATGGCTACACCTTC
NA TRBD1 TRBJ1-3 TRBV11-2 CASSKGTGPGNTIYF TGTGCCAGCAGCAAAGGGACAGGGCCAGGAAACACCATATATTTT
NA NA TRBJ1-2 TRBV7-9 CASSPWTEYGYTF TGTGCCAGCAGCCCCTGGACTGAGTATGGCTACACCTTC
NA NA TRBJ2-1 TRBV5-1 CASSLAPFGAQNNEQFF TGCGCCAGCAGCTTGGCTCCGTTCGGGGCACAAAACAATGAGCAGTTCTTC
NA NA TRBJ2-1 TRBV5-4 CASSGPGPGLARAYNEQFF TGTGCCAGCAGCGGACCGGGTCCTGGTCTAGCGAGGGCCTACAATGAGCAGTTCTTC
NA NA TRBJ1-2 TRBV5-1 CASRDTRGALNYGYTF TGCGCCAGCAGGGACACTCGGGGGGCGCTGAACTATGGCTACACCTTC
NA TRBD1 TRBJ1-6 TRBV9 CASSAPGTGGKALHF TGTGCCAGCAGCGCCCCAGGGACAGGGGGAAAGGCCCTCCACTTT
once NA TRBJ1-1 TRBV11-3 CASSPQGSTEAFF TGTGCCAGCAGCCCCCAAGGGAGCACTGAAGCTTTCTTT
NA TRBD2 TRBJ2-1 TRBV6-4 CASSGLAGPHPSYNEQFF TGTGCCAGCAGTGGACTAGCGGGACCCCATCCCTCCTACAATGAGCAGTTCTTC
NA NA TRBJ2-2 TRBV15 CATSRDKRGTGELFF TGTGCCACCAGCAGAGATAAGAGAGGAACCGGGGAGCTGTTTTTT
few NA TRBJ1-6 TRBV7-2 CASSSGANSPLHF TGTGCCAGCAGCTCTGGAGCCAATTCACCCCTCCACTTT
NA NA TRBJ2-2 TRBV30 CAWSAPPRELFF TGTGCCTGGAGTGCCCCCCCAAGGGAGCTGTTTTTT
NA NA TRBJ1-1 TRBV30 CAWSFPGPERGAFF TGTGCCTGGAGTTTCCCCGGGCCCGAGCGTGGAGCTTTCTTT
NA NA TRBJ1-6 TRBV27 CASSLLPNYMSYNSPLHF TGTGCCAGCAGTTTATTGCCGAATTACATGTCCTATAATTCACCCCTCCACTTT
NA TRBD2 TRBJ2-7 TRBV14 CASSTRDYPGSEQYF TGTGCCAGCAGTACGAGGGACTACCCTGGTAGCGAGCAGTACTTC
NA NA TRBJ2-7 TRBV5-1 CASSLAIIGYEQYF TGCGCCAGCAGCCTGGCGATTATTGGGTACGAGCAGTACTTC
NA NA TRBJ2-2 TRBV5-6 CASSLGRNTGELFF TGTGCCAGCAGCTTGGGGCGGAACACCGGGGAGCTGTTTTTT
few TRBD1 TRBJ1-1 TRBV11-2 CASRTSWTGEAFF TGTGCCAGCCGGACATCATGGACAGGTGAAGCTTTCTTT
few TRBD1 TRBJ1-1 TRBV25-1 CASRQQGAGGTEAFF TGTGCCAGCAGGCAACAGGGGGCGGGAGGCACTGAAGCTTTCTTT
NA NA TRBJ2-5 TRBV6-1 CASTGVLRTETQYF TGTGCCAGCACAGGGGTCCTCCGAACGGAGACCCAGTACTTC
NA NA TRBJ2-5 TRBV30 CAWRAGETQYF TGTGCCTGGAGGGCGGGAGAGACCCAGTACTTC
NA TRBD2 TRBJ2-7 TRBV5-1 CASSLSTSGGYEQYF TGCGCCAGCAGCTTATCGACTAGCGGGGGGTACGAGCAGTACTTC
NA TRBD1 TRBJ1-2 TRBV19 CASSPGGDYGYTF TGTGCCAGTAGCCCAGGGGGGGACTATGGCTACACCTTC
few TRBD1 TRBJ1-2 TRBV5-3 CARSPKGQGNYGYTF TGTGCCAGAAGCCCTAAAGGACAGGGAAACTATGGCTACACCTTC